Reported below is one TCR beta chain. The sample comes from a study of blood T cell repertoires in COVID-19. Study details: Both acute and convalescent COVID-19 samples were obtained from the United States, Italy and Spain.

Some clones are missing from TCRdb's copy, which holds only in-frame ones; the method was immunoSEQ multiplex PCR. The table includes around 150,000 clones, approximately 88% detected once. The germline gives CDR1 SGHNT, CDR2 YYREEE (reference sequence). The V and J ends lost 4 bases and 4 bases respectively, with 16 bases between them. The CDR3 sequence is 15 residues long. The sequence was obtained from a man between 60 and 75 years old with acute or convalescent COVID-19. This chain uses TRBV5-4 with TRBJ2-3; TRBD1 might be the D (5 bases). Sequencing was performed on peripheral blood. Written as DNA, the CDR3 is TGTGCCAGCAGCACTGCAAAGGGGATGGCAGATACGCAGTATTTT. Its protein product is CASSTAKGMADTQYF.